This TCR beta chain was observed in a study of cytomegalovirus exposure and HLA in healthy donors. The CDR3 loop spans 15 amino acids. V lost 5 bases and J lost 3; bases outside the gene matches: 5. Germline-derived CDR1 and CDR2 are MNHEY and SMNVEV (reference sequence). Comments on this clone: Its antigen is currently unknown.

PCR amplification relied on 60 Vbeta primers (plus 13 Jbeta primers). The table came from immunoSEQ multiplex PCR; TCRdb's copy has only in-frame clones and leaves some out. The profile shows 150,000 to 200,000 clones, about 80% of them singletons. Findings and limits, study-wide: TCR beta V- and J-gene trimming, according to a later analysis, was linked to a missense DCLRE1C variant. It has been reported that TCR beta sequences accurately predicted the HLA-A and HLA-B alleles of most subjects. Sequencing had likely introduced a cluster of highly shared sequence variants as an artifact.

What was sequenced was PBMCs. This TCR was sampled from a woman younger than 35 in good health and CMV-seropositive. V is TRBV27 and J is TRBJ2-1; 9 positions match TRBD1. The CDR3 DNA follows: TGTGCCAGCAGTCCCGGACAGGGGCACTACAATGAGCAGTTCTTC. The encoded protein is CASSPGQGHYNEQFF.